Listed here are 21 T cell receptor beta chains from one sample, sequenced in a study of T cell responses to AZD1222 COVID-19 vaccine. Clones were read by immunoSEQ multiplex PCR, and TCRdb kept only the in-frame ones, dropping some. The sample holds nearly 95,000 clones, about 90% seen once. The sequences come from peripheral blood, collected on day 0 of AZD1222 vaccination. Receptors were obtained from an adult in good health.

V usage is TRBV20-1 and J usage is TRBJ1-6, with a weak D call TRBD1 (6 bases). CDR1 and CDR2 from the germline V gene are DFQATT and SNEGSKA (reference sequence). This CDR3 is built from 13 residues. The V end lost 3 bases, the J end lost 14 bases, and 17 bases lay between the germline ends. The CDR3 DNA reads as TGCAGTGCTAGTCCCGGGGGCAGCGGGTCCCTCCACTTT. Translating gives CSASPGGSGSLHF.

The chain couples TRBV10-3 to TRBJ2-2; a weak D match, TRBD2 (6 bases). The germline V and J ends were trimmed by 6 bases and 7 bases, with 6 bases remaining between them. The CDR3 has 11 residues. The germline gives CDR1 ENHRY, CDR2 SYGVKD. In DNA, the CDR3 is TGTGCCATCAGGGGGGGCGGGGAGCTGTTTTTT. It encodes CAIRGGGELFF.

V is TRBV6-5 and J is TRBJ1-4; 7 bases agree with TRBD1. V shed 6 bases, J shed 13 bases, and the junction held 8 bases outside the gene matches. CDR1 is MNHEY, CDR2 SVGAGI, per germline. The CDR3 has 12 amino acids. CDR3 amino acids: CASSSGDSRLFF. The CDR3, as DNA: TGTGCCAGCAGCTCTGGGGACAGTAGACTGTTTTTT.

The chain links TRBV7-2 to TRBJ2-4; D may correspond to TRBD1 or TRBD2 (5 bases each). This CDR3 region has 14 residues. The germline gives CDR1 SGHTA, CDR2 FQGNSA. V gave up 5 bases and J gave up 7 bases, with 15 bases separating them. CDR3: CASSPGRAGNIQYF. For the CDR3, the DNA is TGTGCCAGCAGCCCGGGGCGGGCCGGTAACATTCAGTACTTC.

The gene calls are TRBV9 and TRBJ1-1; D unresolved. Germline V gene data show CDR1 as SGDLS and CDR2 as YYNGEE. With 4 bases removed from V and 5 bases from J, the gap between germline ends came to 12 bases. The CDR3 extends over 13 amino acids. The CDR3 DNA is TGTGCCAGCAGCATCGCAGGACGGACTGAAGCTTTCTTT. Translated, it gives CASSIAGRTEAFF.

The CDR3 protein is CASSNRARNTGELFF. In DNA form, the CDR3 reads TGTGCCAGCAGCAACAGGGCGAGGAACACCGGGGAGCTGTTTTTT. The chain recombines TRBV6-2 or TRBV6-3 with TRBJ2-2; tentative D call: TRBD1 (6 bases). The CDR3 consists of 15 residues. V gave up 6 bases and J gave up 1 base, with 12 bases separating them. Germline loops: CDR1 MNHEY, CDR2 SVGEGT.

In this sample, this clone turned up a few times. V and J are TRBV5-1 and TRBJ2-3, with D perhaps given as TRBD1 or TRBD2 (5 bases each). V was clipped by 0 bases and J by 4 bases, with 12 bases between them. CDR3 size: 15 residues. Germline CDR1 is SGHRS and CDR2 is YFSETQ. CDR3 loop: CASSLAWRGADTQYF. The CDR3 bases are TGCGCCAGCAGCTTGGCCTGGCGAGGGGCAGATACGCAGTATTTT. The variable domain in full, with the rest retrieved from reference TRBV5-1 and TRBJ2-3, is KAGVTQTPRYLIKTRGQQVTLSCSPISGHRSVSWYQQTPGQGLQFLFEYFSETQRNKGNFPGRFSGRQFSNSRSEMNVSTLELGDSALYLCASSLAWRGADTQYFGPGTRLTVL.

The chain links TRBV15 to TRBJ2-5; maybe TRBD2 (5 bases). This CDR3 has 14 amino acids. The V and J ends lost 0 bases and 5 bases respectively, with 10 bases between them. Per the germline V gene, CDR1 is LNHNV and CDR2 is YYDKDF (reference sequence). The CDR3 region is CATSRDRGLETQYF. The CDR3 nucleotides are TGTGCCACCAGCAGAGACCGAGGGCTGGAGACCCAGTACTTC. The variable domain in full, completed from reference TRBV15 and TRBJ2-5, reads DAMVIQNPRYQVTQFGKPVTLSCSQTLNHNVMYWYQQKSSQAPKLLFHYYDKDFNNEADTPDNFQSRRPNTSFCFLDIRSPGLGDTAMYLCATSRDRGLETQYFGPGTRLLVL.

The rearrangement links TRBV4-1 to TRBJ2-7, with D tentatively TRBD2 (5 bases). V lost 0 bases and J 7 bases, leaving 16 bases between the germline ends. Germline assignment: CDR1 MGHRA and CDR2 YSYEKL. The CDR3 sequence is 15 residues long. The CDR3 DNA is TGCGCCAGCAGCCAAGACTCCTTCCGGTCGGGGGAGCAGTACTTC. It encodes CASSQDSFRSGEQYF.

DNA for the CDR3: TGTGCCAGCAGGCTAGCCGGGACAGCACAAGAGACCCAGTACTTC. Amino acids: CASRLAGTAQETQYF. This chain uses TRBV6-5 with TRBJ2-5; 7 bases fit TRBD1. The CDR3 contains 15 residues. V was pared by 6 bases and J by 2 bases, with 9 bases of the junction left unmatched. CDR1 MNHEY and CDR2 SVGAGI come from the germline V gene.

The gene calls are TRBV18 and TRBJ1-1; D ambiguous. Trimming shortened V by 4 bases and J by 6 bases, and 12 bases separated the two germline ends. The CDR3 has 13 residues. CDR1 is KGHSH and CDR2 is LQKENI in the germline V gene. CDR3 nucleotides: TGTGCCAGCTCACAGGAATCTGGTCCTGAAGCTTTCTTT. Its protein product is CASSQESGPEAFF.

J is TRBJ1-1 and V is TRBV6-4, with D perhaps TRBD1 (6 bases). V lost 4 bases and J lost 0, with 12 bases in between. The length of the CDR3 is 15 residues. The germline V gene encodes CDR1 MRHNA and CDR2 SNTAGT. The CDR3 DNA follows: TGTGCCAGCAGTGGACAGGTGTCGATGAACACTGAAGCTTTCTTT. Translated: CASSGQVSMNTEAFF.

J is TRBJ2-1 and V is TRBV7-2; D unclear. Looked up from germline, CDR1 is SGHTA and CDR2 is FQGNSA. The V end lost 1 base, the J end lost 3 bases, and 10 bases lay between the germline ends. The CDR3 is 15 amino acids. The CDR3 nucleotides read TGTGCCAGCAGCTTAGTTGAAGGCTTCTACAATGAGCAGTTCTTC. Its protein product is CASSLVEGFYNEQFF.

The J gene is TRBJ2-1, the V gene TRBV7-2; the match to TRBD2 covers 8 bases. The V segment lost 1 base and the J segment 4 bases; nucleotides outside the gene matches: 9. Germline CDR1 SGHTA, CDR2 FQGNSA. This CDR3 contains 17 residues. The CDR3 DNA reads TGTGCCAGCAGCTTAGGGGTTGGCGGGGGGTCTTACAATGAGCAGTTCTTC. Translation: CASSLGVGGGSYNEQFF.

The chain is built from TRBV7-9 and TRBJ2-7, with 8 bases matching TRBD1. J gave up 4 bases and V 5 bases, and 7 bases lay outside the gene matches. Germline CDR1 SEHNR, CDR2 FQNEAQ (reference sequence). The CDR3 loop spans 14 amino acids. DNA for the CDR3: TGTGCCAGCAGCCGCGGACAGGGCCTATACGAGCAGTACTTC. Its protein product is CASSRGQGLYEQYF.

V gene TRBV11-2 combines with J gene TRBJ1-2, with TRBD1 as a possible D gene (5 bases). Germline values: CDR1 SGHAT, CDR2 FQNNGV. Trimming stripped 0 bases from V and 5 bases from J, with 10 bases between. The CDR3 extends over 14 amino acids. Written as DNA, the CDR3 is TGTGCCAGCAGCTTAGATCAGACAGCTTATGGCTACACCTTC. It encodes CASSLDQTAYGYTF. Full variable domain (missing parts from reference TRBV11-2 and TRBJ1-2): EAGVAQSPRYKIIEKRQSVAFWCNPISGHATLYWYQQILGQGPKLLIQFQNNGVVDDSQLPKDRFSAERLKGVDSTLKIQPAKLEDSAVYLCASSLDQTAYGYTFGSGTRLTVV.

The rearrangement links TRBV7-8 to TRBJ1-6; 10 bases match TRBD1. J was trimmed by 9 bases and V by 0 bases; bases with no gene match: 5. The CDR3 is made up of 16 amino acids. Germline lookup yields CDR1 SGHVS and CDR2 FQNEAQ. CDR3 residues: CASSLALTGGGSPLHF. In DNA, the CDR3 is TGTGCCAGCAGCTTAGCGTTGACAGGGGGCGGTTCACCCCTCCACTTT.

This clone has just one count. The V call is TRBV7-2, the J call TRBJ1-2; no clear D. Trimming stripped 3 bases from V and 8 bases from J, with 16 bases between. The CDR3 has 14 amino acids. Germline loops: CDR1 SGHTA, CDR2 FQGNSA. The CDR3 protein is CASSFRTATGGYTF. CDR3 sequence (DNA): TGTGCCAGCAGCTTCCGGACGGCCACGGGGGGCTACACCTTC. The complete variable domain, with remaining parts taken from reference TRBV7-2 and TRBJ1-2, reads GAGVSQSPSNKVTEKGKDVELRCDPISGHTALYWYRQSLGQGLEFLIYFQGNSAPDKSGLPSDRFSAERTGGSVSTLTIQRTQQEDSAVYLCASSFRTATGGYTFGSGTRLTVV.

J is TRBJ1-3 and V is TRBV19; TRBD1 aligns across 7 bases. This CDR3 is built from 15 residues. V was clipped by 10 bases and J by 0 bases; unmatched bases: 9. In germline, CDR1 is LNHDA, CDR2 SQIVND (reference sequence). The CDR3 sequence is CATLDRPISGNTIYF. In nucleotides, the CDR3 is TGTGCCACTCTGGACAGGCCGATCTCTGGAAACACCATATATTTT.

CDR3 sequence (DNA): TGTGCCAGCATGGGTGCGGGTGAAAAACTGTTTTTT. Amino acids: CASMGAGEKLFF. The rearrangement links TRBV6-5 to TRBJ1-4; D remains unclear. This CDR3 has 12 residues. V was pared by 7 bases and J by 7 bases, with 10 bases between. Germline V gene lookup returns CDR1 MNHEY and CDR2 SVGAGI.

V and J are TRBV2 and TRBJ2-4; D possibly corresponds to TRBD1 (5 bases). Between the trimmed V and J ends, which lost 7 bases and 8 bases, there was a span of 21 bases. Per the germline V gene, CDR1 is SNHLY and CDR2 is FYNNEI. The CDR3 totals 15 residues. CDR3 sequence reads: CASMGGRAHRDIQYF. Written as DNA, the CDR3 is TGTGCCAGCATGGGTGGCAGGGCCCATCGGGACATTCAGTACTTC.